This T cell receptor (beta chain) was documented in a study of OX40 agonist ivuxolimab in advanced cancers. Findings of the study overall: Among patients with partial responses at 0.1-3.0 mg/kg, clonal expansion was among the lowest.

As to this clone: Its antigen remains unidentified.

The timepoints at which blood was sampled were baseline, cycle 4 day 1, and cycle 7 day 1. The repertoire was sequenced with immunoSEQ multiplex PCR; TCRdb's copy has only in-frame clones and lacks some. The table has tens of thousands of clones, roughly 81% seen once. This sequence originates from an adult with an advanced solid tumor such as melanoma, head and neck, liver or kidney cancer. This specimen was CD4+ or CD8+ T cells sorted from blood, taken in a trial of the OX40 agonist ivuxolimab.

This CDR3 reads CASSRGAGEQYF. In nucleotides, the CDR3 is TGTGCCAGCAGTCGGGGGGCCGGAGAGCAGTACTTC. The J gene is TRBJ2-7, the V gene TRBV6-5; D possibly corresponds to TRBD2 (7 bases). Trimming shortened V by 5 bases and J by 7 bases, and 12 bases separated the two germline ends. The CDR3 is 12 amino acids. The germline V gene has CDR1 MNHEY and CDR2 SVGAGI.